This TCR beta chain was recovered during a study of identical twins. The study's findings and limits: Out-of-frame beta sequences exhibited a weaker degree of excess twin sharing.

In this sample, this clonotype turned up a few times. Antigen specificity is unknown. TCRdb reprocessed the 5' RACE reads via MiXCR and lists one record per CDR3 protein. The profile covers 570,000 or so distinct CDR3 sequences, with more than 9% appearing a single time and under 3.5% taken by the ten largest. In addition, the sample was reused for a study of yellow fever vaccine responses in identical twins.

Specimen: PBMCs. The source of this sequence is a woman younger than 30 in good health.

The CDR3 spells CASSYGVAWETQYF. CDR3 DNA: TGTGCCAGCAGCTATGGGGTTGCATGGGAGACCCAGTACTTC. The chain is built from TRBV7-8 and TRBJ2-5; no clear D. The CDR3 totals 14 residues. The germline V gene encodes CDR1 SGHVS and CDR2 FQNEAQ. The V end lost 4 bases, the J end lost 5 bases, and 14 bases lay between the germline ends.